Listed below are T cell receptor beta chains from one sample, sequenced in a study of T-cell reconstitution after alpha-beta-depleted transplantation in children. Each CDR3 protein is one row after TCRdb ran MiXCR on the PCR reads. This sample has about 540,000 distinct CDR3 sequences, with approximately 16% found just once. Sequences were derived from PBMCs from the stem cell graft donor, sampled from the stem cell graft. These receptors were obtained from a human donor who donated a stem cell graft to a child with acute lymphoblastic leukemia. CDR3s leave out the opening cysteine and the closing phenylalanine or tryptophan. The order of the fields is V gene, CDR3 protein.

V: TRBV5-1; CDR3: ASSPRGKRANYEQY
V: TRBV30; CDR3: AWGKDRGRNIQY
V: TRBV19; CDR3: ASSPTGTDYEQY
V: TRBV12-3/TRBV12-4; CDR3: ASISDRGTGEQY
V: TRBV27; CDR3: ASSLKEGTGGYT
V: TRBV12-3/TRBV12-4; CDR3: ASSILGPTDTQY
V: TRBV7-8; CDR3: ASSLDAAPGEGEQF
V: TRBV20-1; CDR3: SALGQTFGEQY
V: TRBV28; CDR3: ASWGLLTDTQY
V: TRBV28; CDR3: ASSLALALLMNGEYNEQF
V: TRBV5-1; CDR3: ASSLGLTGLASEQY
V: TRBV3-1; CDR3: ASSPSPTGTGELF
V: TRBV7-9; CDR3: ASSLADGSSYEQY
V: TRBV2; CDR3: ASSEAPGGSKGYEQY
V: TRBV5-1; CDR3: ASSAGTSGINEQF
V: TRBV29-1; CDR3: SAPFPSGELF
V: TRBV2; CDR3: ACGGVVLAEPRTDTQY
V: TRBV27; CDR3: ATQDHPGREQF
V: TRBV24-1; CDR3: ATSSQGDKAF
V: TRBV3-1; CDR3: ASSQVVGLSSYNKQF
V: TRBV20-1; CDR3: SARDLWRSSYEQY
V: TRBV5-1; CDR3: ASSLASGLSYEQY
V: TRBV7-8; CDR3: ASSLGRGQVVTGGYT
V: TRBV7-9; CDR3: ARLRTQY
V: TRBV29-1; CDR3: SVEWARQGVSYEQY
V: TRBV5-6; CDR3: ASNPPTRATEAF
V: TRBV11-2; CDR3: ASSFPTGQIAGGPYNEQF
V: TRBV6-1; CDR3: ASRVVRGLPYEQY
V: TRBV6-1; CDR3: ASSPGQGNEYGYT
V: TRBV29-1; CDR3: SVEDSRRRTQY
V: TRBV9; CDR3: ASSVAGEHYNEQF
V: TRBV7-9; CDR3: ASSRPGTSTPDTQY
V: TRBV5-1; CDR3: ASSSGATGGPTGELF
V: TRBV3-1; CDR3: ATSQDQGGLAKNIQY
V: TRBV3-1; CDR3: ASSQLGGPIATDTQY
V: TRBV20-1; CDR3: SASTSGRAPDTQY
V: TRBV7-3; CDR3: ASSLKALVSSYNEQF
V: TRBV6-1; CDR3: ASRGLHSKSYEQY
V: TRBV5-1; CDR3: ASSLVASWFSTTGELF
V: TRBV24-1; CDR3: ATSVGPERDQTQY
V: TRBV29-1; CDR3: SVEGGLQYEQF
V: TRBV12-3/TRBV12-4; CDR3: ASSATSGRETQY
V: TRBV20-1; CDR3: SAQRDQRRGYEQY
V: TRBV5-1; CDR3: ASSLSGGSPTEAF
V: TRBV12-3/TRBV12-4; CDR3: ASTSTNQPQH
V: TRBV5-1; CDR3: ASSWTGTGGNEQY
V: TRBV27; CDR3: ASSLFGQAGTEAF
V: TRBV25-1; CDR3: ASSESNPRGIGRTGIGGYT
V: TRBV5-6; CDR3: ASSFGRVLNTEAF